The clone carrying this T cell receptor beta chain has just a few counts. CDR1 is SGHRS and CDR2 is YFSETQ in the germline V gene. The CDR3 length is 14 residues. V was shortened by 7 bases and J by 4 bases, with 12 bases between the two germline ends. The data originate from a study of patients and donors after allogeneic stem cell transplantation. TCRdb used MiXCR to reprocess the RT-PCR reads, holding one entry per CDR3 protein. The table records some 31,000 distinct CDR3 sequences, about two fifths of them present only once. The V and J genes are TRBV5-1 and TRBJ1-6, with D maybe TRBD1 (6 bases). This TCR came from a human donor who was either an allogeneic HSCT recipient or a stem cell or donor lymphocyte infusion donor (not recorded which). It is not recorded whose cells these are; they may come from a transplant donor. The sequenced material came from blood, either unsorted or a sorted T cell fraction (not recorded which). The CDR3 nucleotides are TGCGCCAGCCGACAGGAAGGGTATAATTCACCCCTCCACTTT. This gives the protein CASRQEGYNSPLHF.